These 10 T cell receptor beta chains were all obtained from the same sample, sequenced in a study of glioma-infiltrating T cells after dendritic cell vaccination. Sequenced by immunoSEQ multiplex PCR; TCRdb stores in-frame clones only, minus some. The data show about 24,000 clones, roughly 89% seen once. This sample's time point: after dendritic cell vaccination, including at tumor progression/relapse. Source: blood, taken after dendritic cell vaccination. These receptors originate from a human donor with glioblastoma.

In its sample, this clone was seen once. This chain joins TRBV4-2 and TRBJ2-7; TRBD2 agrees at 9 bases. Germline V gives CDR1 LGHNA, CDR2 YNFKEQ. The CDR3 runs to 17 residues. The ends lost 4 bases at V and 2 bases at J; junction bases unmatched: 12. CDR3 protein: CASSPLAERGEPYEQYF. The CDR3 DNA is TGTGCCAGCAGCCCCCTAGCGGAGCGGGGGGAACCCTACGAGCAGTACTTC.

This chain joins TRBV6-5 and TRBJ2-1; D possibly corresponds to TRBD2 (5 bases). Trimming shortened V by 2 bases and J by 2 bases, and 13 bases separated the two germline ends. The germline V gene has CDR1 MNHEY and CDR2 SVGAGI. This CDR3 has 16 residues. As DNA, the CDR3 is TGTGCCAGCAGTTACGGACTGGCCCAGGCCTACAATGAGCAGTTCTTC. Its protein product is CASSYGLAQAYNEQFF.

The chain combines TRBV7-2 with TRBJ1-2; D uncertain. Looked up from germline, CDR1 is SGHTA and CDR2 is FQGNSA. Trimming stripped 3 bases from V and 7 bases from J, with 9 bases between. The CDR3 loop spans 12 amino acids. CDR3 nucleotides: TGTGCCAGCAGCTTGGAGACGGGTGGCTACACCTTC. It specifies CASSLETGGYTF. The complete variable domain, with remaining parts taken from reference TRBV7-2 and TRBJ1-2, reads GAGVSQSPSNKVTEKGKDVELRCDPISGHTALYWYRQSLGQGLEFLIYFQGNSAPDKSGLPSDRFSAERTGGSVSTLTIQRTQQEDSAVYLCASSLETGGYTFGSGTRLTVV.

This clone showed up just once. This chain connects TRBV27 to TRBJ2-7, with 7 nucleotides matching TRBD1. J gave up 1 base and V 8 bases, and 8 bases lay outside the gene matches. The CDR3 sequence is 14 residues long. Germline assignment: CDR1 MNHEY and CDR2 SMNVEV (reference sequence). The CDR3 spells CASRRTGYSYEQYF. The CDR3 nucleotides are TGTGCCAGCCGCCGGACAGGATATTCCTACGAGCAGTACTTC.

The genes are TRBV7-2 and TRBJ2-7; maybe TRBD1 (6 bases). Per germline, CDR1 SGHTA and CDR2 FQGNSA. The V gene lost 0 bases and the J gene lost 3 bases, with 12 bases spanning the gap. This CDR3 has 15 amino acids. The CDR3 sequence: CASSLAHRVGYEQYF. The CDR3 region has the DNA TGTGCCAGCAGCTTAGCCCACAGGGTAGGCTACGAGCAGTACTTC. Based on the CDR3 plus reference TRBV7-2 and TRBJ2-7, the full variable domain is GAGVSQSPSNKVTEKGKDVELRCDPISGHTALYWYRQSLGQGLEFLIYFQGNSAPDKSGLPSDRFSAERTGGSVSTLTIQRTQQEDSAVYLCASSLAHRVGYEQYFGPGTRLTVT.

The V call is TRBV30, the J call TRBJ2-7; D uncertain. CDR3 size: 12 residues. V lost 2 bases to trimming and J lost 7 bases, with 12 bases between them. Germline V gene lookup returns CDR1 GTSNPN and CDR2 SVGIG (reference sequence). The chain's CDR3 is CAWSTQAIEQYF. DNA of the CDR3: TGTGCCTGGAGTACTCAGGCTATAGAGCAGTACTTC.

This clone has just one count. The rearrangement uses TRBV4-1 and TRBJ2-1; 7 bases are a match to TRBD2. The germline V gene encodes CDR1 MGHRA and CDR2 YSYEKL. The length of the CDR3 is 15 residues. The ends lost 3 bases at V and 9 bases at J; junction bases unmatched: 11. CDR3: CASSQGASGESEQFF. In DNA form, the CDR3 reads TGCGCCAGCAGCCAGGGCGCTAGCGGCGAGAGTGAGCAGTTCTTC.

V gene TRBV12-2 combines with J gene TRBJ1-4; TRBD1, as called in the table, went unchecked against the DNA. TRBV12-2 is designated a pseudogene. This CDR3 spans 15 amino acids. The DNA of the CDR3 is TGTGCAAGTCGCGCCCGGGACAGATTTAATGAAAAACTGTTTTTT. The encoded protein is CASRARDRFNEKLFF.

This clone was counted a single time. Germline and junction disagree at one end, which may indicate a read error. This sample includes further DNA sequences coding for the same CDR3. This chain joins TRBV7-2 and TRBJ1-6; 11 bases fit TRBD1. The CDR3 spans 15 residues. The germline V gene encodes CDR1 SGHTA and CDR2 FQGNSA. The CDR3 is CASSLGQGGDSPLHF. The CDR3 coding sequence is TGTGCCAGCAGCTTGGGACAGGGGGGTGATTCCCCCCTCCACTTT.

This rearrangement joins TRBV18 to TRBJ1-1; the match to TRBD1 covers 7 bases. The CDR3 is 14 residues long. Germline V lookup: CDR1 KGHSH, CDR2 LQKENI. J gave up 0 bases and V 5 bases, and 3 bases lay outside the gene matches. Here the CDR3 reads CASSTRGMNTEAFF. CDR3 nucleotides: TGTGCCAGCTCAACCAGGGGGATGAACACTGAAGCTTTCTTT.